This TCR beta chain was obtained from a study of OX40 agonist ivuxolimab in advanced cancers. Study background: Patients received the agonistic anti-OX40 (CD134) antibody ivuxolimab. The dose-escalation cohort was around 83% male, with a mean age of around 60 years, ranging about 20 to 85. Findings and limits, study-wide: In CD8+ T cells, expanded clones were on average more numerous than in CD4+. Antigen specificity of clonally expanded peripheral T cells was not established.

The CDR3 sequence is 15 residues long. The trim removed 1 base at V and 3 bases at J, leaving 3 bases unmatched. Per germline, CDR1 SGHRS and CDR2 YFSETQ. Of note for this clone: The antigen is unknown.

TCRdb's table, derived via immunoSEQ multiplex PCR, lists solely in-frame clones and lacks some. Here the sample spans 65,000 to 95,000 clones, more than 70% being singletons. The specimen comprised CD4+ or CD8+ T cells sorted from blood, sampled in a trial of the OX40 agonist ivuxolimab. The source is an adult with an advanced solid tumor such as melanoma, head and neck, liver or kidney cancer. The chain has TRBV5-1 and TRBJ2-1; the match to TRBD2 covers 8 bases. The CDR3 coding sequence is TGCGCCAGCAGCTTGTCCGGGACTAGCTACAATGAGCAGTTCTTC. It specifies CASSLSGTSYNEQFF.